These 17 T cell receptor beta chains were sequenced from one sample in a study of blood T cell repertoires in COVID-19 (TCRdb year 2020). The library came from the immunoSEQ multiplex PCR assay. The table comes from immuneACCESS by way of TCRdb, which keeps in-frame sequences with V and J called. Part of the clones is missing from these tables; in studies checked, under half for an unresolved V gene and the rest for unknown reasons. Within this sample are over 130,000 clones, with 60% to 80% of them counted one time only. The top ten hold just under 3% of the sample. The sequencing sample was made of PBMCs or T cells enriched from blood (not recorded which). Receptor source: a woman aged 45-65 years who had recovered from COVID-19.

This clone was detected a few times. This sequence joins TRBV14 and TRBJ1-3, with D hard to call. Deletions cut 1 base from V and 0 bases from J, with 10 bases between. The CDR3 loop spans 16 amino acids. CDR1 and CDR2 (germline): SGHDN, FVKESK. The CDR3 sequence: CASSQVYPTSGNTIYF. The CDR3 DNA sequence: TGTGCCAGCAGCCAAGTCTACCCTACCTCTGGAAACACCATATATTTT.

CDR3 nucleotides: TGCGCCAGCAGCCGCGGGCGGAACACAGATACGCAGTATTTT. It codes for CASSRGRNTDTQYF. V gene TRBV4-1 combines with J gene TRBJ2-3, with a weak D call TRBD2 (5 bases). Germline V gives CDR1 MGHRA, CDR2 YSYEKL. CDR3 length equals 14 residues. Deletions cut 4 bases from V and 2 bases from J, with 10 bases between.

CDR3: CASSTKPSVQETQYF. The CDR3 DNA reads TGTGCCAGCAGCACAAAACCTAGCGTTCAAGAGACCCAGTACTTC. This chain joins TRBV2 and TRBJ2-5, with a possible D match to TRBD2 (6 bases). Trimming took off 6 bases at V and 2 bases at J, with 16 bases between the two ends. The CDR3 covers 15 residues. CDR1 is SNHLY, CDR2 FYNNEI, per germline.

The chain joins TRBV28 to TRBJ1-1; D perhaps matches TRBD1 (5 bases). Trimming took off 5 bases at V and 5 bases at J, with 15 bases between the two ends. CDR1 and CDR2 from the germline V gene are MDHEN and SYDVKM. The CDR3 contains 14 residues. The CDR3 DNA follows: TGTGCCAGCAGTCTGGGGCTAATGGGAACTGAAGCTTTCTTT. Translation gives CASSLGLMGTEAFF.

By sample share, this clone is medium-sized. V usage is TRBV5-1 and J usage is TRBJ1-5; 7 nucleotides match TRBD1. CDR1 SGHRS and CDR2 YFSETQ come from the germline V gene. The CDR3 loop spans 14 amino acids. The junction had 6 bases not matched to a gene; V was cut back by 1 base and J by 8 bases. CDR3 coding DNA: TGCGCCAGCAGCTTGTGGTCAGGGGGAGAGCCCCAGCATTTT. This translates into CASSLWSGGEPQHF.

The chain is built from TRBV4-1 and TRBJ1-1, with TRBD1 as a possible D gene (5 bases). The CDR3 runs to 15 residues. Trimming shortened V by 3 bases and J by 3 bases, and 14 bases separated the two germline ends. Germline V gene lookup returns CDR1 MGHRA and CDR2 YSYEKL. In DNA, the CDR3 is TGCGCCAGCAGCCAGGTAGGACACCCGGACACTGAAGCTTTCTTT. Residues: CASSQVGHPDTEAFF.

The chain carries TRBV11-2 and TRBJ2-1; D not resolved. Looked up from germline, CDR1 is SGHAT and CDR2 is FQNNGV. The CDR3 sequence is 15 residues long. Trimming took 5 bases from V and 0 from J, leaving 11 bases between them. CDR3 sequence reads: CASSPEISSYNEQFF. In nucleotides, the CDR3 is TGTGCCAGCAGCCCCGAGATTAGCTCCTACAATGAGCAGTTCTTC. Filled out from reference TRBV11-2 and TRBJ2-1, the complete variable domain reads EAGVAQSPRYKIIEKRQSVAFWCNPISGHATLYWYQQILGQGPKLLIQFQNNGVVDDSQLPKDRFSAERLKGVDSTLKIQPAKLEDSAVYLCASSPEISSYNEQFFGPGTRLTVL.

The rearrangement links TRBV28 to TRBJ1-1; D possibly corresponds to TRBD1 (6 bases). The CDR3 spans 15 residues. Trimming shortened V by 5 bases and J by 5 bases, and 18 bases separated the two germline ends. The V gene's germline CDR1 is MDHEN and CDR2 SYDVKM. The CDR3 sequence: CASSPSLQGRTEAFF. The CDR3 DNA reads TGTGCCAGCAGTCCTTCCCTGCAGGGGCGGACTGAAGCTTTCTTT. The whole variable domain, remainder taken from reference TRBV28 and TRBJ1-1, is DVKVTQSSRYLVKRTGEKVFLECVQDMDHENMFWYRQDPGLGLRLIYFSYDVKMKEKGDIPEGYSVSREKKERFSLILESASTNQTSMYLCASSPSLQGRTEAFFGQGTRLTVV.

This rearrangement joins TRBV5-1 to TRBJ2-7, with 7 bases matching TRBD1. J was trimmed by 2 bases and V by 4 bases; bases with no gene match: 6. This CDR3 contains 14 residues. CDR1 is SGHRS and CDR2 is YFSETQ in the germline V gene. CDR3 amino acids: CASSGRDRAYEQYF. Here the CDR3 DNA reads TGCGCCAGCAGCGGCCGGGACAGAGCCTACGAGCAGTACTTC.

This clone was detected a few times. This chain links TRBV9 with TRBJ1-4; 9 positions agree with TRBD1. The V segment lost 2 bases and the J segment 4 bases; nucleotides outside the gene matches: 3. Per the germline V gene, CDR1 is SGDLS and CDR2 is YYNGEE. The CDR3 totals 15 residues. The CDR3 coding sequence is TGTGCCAGCAGCGTCGGACAGGGGTATAATGAAAAACTGTTTTTT. Encoded protein: CASSVGQGYNEKLFF.

This chain links TRBV4-2 with TRBJ1-2, with a weak D call TRBD1 (6 bases). This CDR3 has 16 amino acids. CDR1 and CDR2 from the germline V gene are LGHNA and YNFKEQ. Between the trimmed V and J ends, which lost 0 bases and 2 bases, there was a span of 13 bases. The DNA of the CDR3 is TGTGCCAGCAGCCAAGACCACAGGACAGTCAACTATGGCTACACCTTC. It yields the protein CASSQDHRTVNYGYTF.

This chain uses TRBV12-3 or TRBV12-4 with TRBJ2-1; D gene uncertain. The CDR3 sequence is 13 residues long. V lost 1 base and J lost 4, with 5 bases in between. This CDR3 is CASSLVRYNEQFF. DNA for the CDR3: TGTGCCAGCAGTTTAGTCCGTTACAATGAGCAGTTCTTC.

V is TRBV5-1 and J is TRBJ2-7; D is unresolved. Germline V gene data show CDR1 as SGHRS and CDR2 as YFSETQ. The CDR3 has 13 amino acids. V dropped 0 bases and J dropped 1 base, with 5 bases sitting between them. The CDR3 DNA sequence: TGCGCCAGCAGCTTGGACAATTCCTACGAGCAGTACTTC. It specifies CASSLDNSYEQYF.

The chain couples TRBV5-1 to TRBJ2-1, with D tentatively TRBD2 (6 bases). The V and J ends lost 0 bases and 8 bases respectively, with 12 bases between them. Germline V lookup: CDR1 SGHRS, CDR2 YFSETQ. The CDR3 length is 14 residues. The CDR3 protein is CASSLVASDDEQFF. In nucleotides, the CDR3 is TGCGCCAGCAGCTTGGTGGCTAGCGACGATGAGCAGTTCTTC.

The rearrangement joins TRBV4-1 to TRBJ2-1, with 11 bases identical to TRBD1. Germline lookup yields CDR1 MGHRA and CDR2 YSYEKL. The CDR3 has 17 amino acids. V was clipped by 4 bases and J by 2 bases; unmatched bases: 7. The CDR3 DNA sequence: TGCGCCAGCAGCCTCCACCGGACAGGGGGCCCCTACAATGAGCAGTTCTTC. This translates into CASSLHRTGGPYNEQFF.

This clone was seen many times. This chain uses TRBV7-9 with TRBJ1-2; D unresolved. Deletions cut 1 base from V and 6 bases from J, with 6 bases between. The CDR3 is made up of 12 amino acids. Germline V gene sequence: CDR1 SEHNR, CDR2 FQNEAQ (reference sequence). CDR3 nucleotides: TGTGCCAGCAGCTTAGAAGCAAATGGCTACACCTTC. Its translation is CASSLEANGYTF.

J is TRBJ2-7 and V is TRBV2, with TRBD1 matching over 9 bases. Per the germline V gene, CDR1 is SNHLY and CDR2 is FYNNEI. J lost 2 bases, V lost 6 bases, and 8 bases had no gene match. This CDR3 contains 15 residues. This chain's CDR3 is CASRVGQGVTYEQYF. The CDR3 DNA follows: TGTGCCAGCAGAGTGGGACAGGGAGTTACCTACGAGCAGTACTTC.